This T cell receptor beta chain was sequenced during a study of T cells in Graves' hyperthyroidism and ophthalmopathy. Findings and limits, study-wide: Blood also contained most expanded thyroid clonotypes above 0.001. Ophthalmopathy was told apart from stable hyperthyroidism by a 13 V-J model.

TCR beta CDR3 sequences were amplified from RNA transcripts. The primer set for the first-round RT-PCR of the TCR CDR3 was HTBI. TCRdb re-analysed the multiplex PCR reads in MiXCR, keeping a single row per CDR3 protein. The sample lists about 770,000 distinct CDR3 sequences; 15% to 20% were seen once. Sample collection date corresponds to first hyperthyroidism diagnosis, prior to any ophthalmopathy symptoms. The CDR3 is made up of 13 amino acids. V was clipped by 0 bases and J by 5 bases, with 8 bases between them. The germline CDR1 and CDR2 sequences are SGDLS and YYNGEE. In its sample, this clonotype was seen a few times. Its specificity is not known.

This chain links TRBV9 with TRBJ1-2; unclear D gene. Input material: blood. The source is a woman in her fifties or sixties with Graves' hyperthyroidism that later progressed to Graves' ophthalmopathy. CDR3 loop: CASSVGARYGYTF. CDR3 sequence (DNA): TGTGCCAGCAGCGTAGGGGCACGATATGGCTACACCTTC.